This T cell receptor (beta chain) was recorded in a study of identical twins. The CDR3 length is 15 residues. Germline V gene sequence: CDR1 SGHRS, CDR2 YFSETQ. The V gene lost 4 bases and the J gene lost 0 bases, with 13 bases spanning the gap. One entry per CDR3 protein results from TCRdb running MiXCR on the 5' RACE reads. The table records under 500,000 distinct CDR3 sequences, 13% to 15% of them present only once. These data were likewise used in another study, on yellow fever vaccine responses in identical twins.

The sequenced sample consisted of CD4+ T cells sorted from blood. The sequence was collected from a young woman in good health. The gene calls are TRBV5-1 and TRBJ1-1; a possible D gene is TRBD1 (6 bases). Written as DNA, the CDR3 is TGCGCCAGCAGCGACCAGGACAGCTTGAACACTGAAGCTTTCTTT. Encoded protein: CASSDQDSLNTEAFF.